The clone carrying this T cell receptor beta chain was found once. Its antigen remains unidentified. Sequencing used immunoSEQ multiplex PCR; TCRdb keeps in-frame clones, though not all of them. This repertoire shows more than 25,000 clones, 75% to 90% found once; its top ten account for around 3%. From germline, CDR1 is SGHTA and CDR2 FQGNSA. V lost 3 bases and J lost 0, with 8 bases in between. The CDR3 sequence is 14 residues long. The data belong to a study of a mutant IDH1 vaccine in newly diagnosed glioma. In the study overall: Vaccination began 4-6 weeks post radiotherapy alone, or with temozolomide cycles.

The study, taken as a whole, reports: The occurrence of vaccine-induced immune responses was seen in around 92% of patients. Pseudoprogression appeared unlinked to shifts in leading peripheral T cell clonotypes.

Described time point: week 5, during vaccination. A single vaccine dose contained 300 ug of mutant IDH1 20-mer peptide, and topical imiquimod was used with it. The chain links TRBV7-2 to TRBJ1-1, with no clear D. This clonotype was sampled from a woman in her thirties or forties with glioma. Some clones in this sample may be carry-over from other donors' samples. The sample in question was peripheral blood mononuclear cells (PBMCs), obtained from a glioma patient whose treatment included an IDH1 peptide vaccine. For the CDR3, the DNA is TGTGCCAGCAGCTTCAGTGTCATGAACACTGAAGCTTTCTTT. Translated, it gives CASSFSVMNTEAFF.